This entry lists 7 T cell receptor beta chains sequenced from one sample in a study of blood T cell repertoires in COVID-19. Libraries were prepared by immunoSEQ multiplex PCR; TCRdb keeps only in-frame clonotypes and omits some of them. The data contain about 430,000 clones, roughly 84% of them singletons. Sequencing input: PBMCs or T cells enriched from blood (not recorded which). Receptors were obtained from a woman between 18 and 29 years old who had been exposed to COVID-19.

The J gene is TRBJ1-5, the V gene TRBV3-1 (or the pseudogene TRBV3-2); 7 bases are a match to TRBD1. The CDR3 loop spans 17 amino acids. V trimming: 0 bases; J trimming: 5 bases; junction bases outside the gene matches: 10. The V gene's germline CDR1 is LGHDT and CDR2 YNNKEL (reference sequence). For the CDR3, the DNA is TGTGCCAGCAGCCAAGATAAGGCCGACAGGGTCTATCAGCCCCAGCATTTT. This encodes CASSQDKADRVYQPQHF.

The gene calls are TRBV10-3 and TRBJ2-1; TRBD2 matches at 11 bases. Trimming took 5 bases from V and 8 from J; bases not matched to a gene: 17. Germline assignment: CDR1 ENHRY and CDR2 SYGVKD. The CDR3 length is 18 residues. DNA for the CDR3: TGTGCCATCAGTTCCAGACTAGCGGGACGATCCCTTCTGGATGAGCAGTTCTTC. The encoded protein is CAISSRLAGRSLLDEQFF.

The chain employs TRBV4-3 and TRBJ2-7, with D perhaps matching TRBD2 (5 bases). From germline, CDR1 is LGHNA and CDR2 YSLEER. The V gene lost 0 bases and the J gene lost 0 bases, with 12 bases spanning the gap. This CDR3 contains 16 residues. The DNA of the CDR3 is TGCGCCAGCAGCCAAGAGCGGGCGGTTAGCTCCTACGAGCAGTACTTC. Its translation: CASSQERAVSSYEQYF.

DNA for the CDR3: TGTGCCAGCAGTTACGGCGGGGGGGCAGATACGCAGTATTTT. As protein: CASSYGGGADTQYF. The chain couples TRBV6-2 or TRBV6-3 to TRBJ2-3, with TRBD2 matching 9 bases. The CDR3 totals 14 residues. J lost 4 bases, V lost 2 bases, and 1 base had no gene match. The germline CDR1 and CDR2 sequences are MNHEY and SVGEGT.

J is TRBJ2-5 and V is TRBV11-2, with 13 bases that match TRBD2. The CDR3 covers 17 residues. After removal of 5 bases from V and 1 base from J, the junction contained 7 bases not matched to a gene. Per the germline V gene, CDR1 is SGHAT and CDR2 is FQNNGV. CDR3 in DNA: TGTGCCAGCAGCCAAAGACTAGCGGGAGGATTCCAAGAGACCCAGTACTTC. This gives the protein CASSQRLAGGFQETQYF.

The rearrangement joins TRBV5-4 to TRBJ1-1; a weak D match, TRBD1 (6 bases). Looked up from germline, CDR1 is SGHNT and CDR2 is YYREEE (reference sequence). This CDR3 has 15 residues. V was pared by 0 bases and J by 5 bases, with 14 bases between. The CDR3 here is CASSLAIGQGTEAFF. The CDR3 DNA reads TGTGCCAGCAGCTTGGCAATCGGTCAGGGGACTGAAGCTTTCTTT. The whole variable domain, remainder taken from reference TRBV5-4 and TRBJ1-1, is ETGVTQSPTHLIKTRGQQVTLRCSSQSGHNTVSWYQQALGQGPQFIFQYYREEENGRGNFPPRFSGLQFPNYSSELNVNALELDDSALYLCASSLAIGQGTEAFFGQGTRLTVV.

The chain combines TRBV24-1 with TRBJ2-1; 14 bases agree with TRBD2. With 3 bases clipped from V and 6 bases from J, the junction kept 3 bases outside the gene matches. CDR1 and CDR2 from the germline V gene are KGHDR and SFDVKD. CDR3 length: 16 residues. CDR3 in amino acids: CATSDPGTSGGNEQFF. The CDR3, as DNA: TGTGCCACCAGTGATCCCGGGACTAGCGGGGGCAATGAGCAGTTCTTC.